Reported below is one T cell receptor (beta chain). The antigen is unknown. Germline V gene data show CDR1 as KGHSH and CDR2 as LQKENI. The CDR3 runs to 12 residues. Trimming removed 1 base from V and 5 bases from J, with 3 bases in between. This sample is drawn from a study of shared clonotypes between healthy human individuals. Study details: The study drew on a couple of women and a few men aged 18 to 49 as donors.

Produced via immunoSEQ multiplex PCR; TCRdb's table is partial and in-frame only. This sample yields more than 1.2 million clones, of which 98% are seen a single time; roughly 0.36% belongs to the top ten. Findings and limits, study-wide: Although depth was large, rarefaction showed that sequencing of the sorted subsets was incomplete.

The chain is built from TRBV18 and TRBJ1-5; D remains ambiguous. The specimen was naive CD4+ T cells sorted from blood. This sample's subset: CD45RA+ positively selected. This receptor was obtained from a man between 25 and 39 years old in good health. The CDR3 region has the DNA TGTGCCAGCTCACCACAGGATCAGCCCCAGCATTTT. Translated: CASSPQDQPQHF. Full variable domain (outside the CDR3, taken from reference TRBV18 and TRBJ1-5): NAGVMQNPRHLVRRRGQEARLRCSPMKGHSHVYWYRQLPEEGLKFMVYLQKENIIDESGMPKERFSAEFPKEGPSILRIQQVVRGDSAAYFCASSPQDQPQHFGDGTRLSIL.